Each of the 4 T cell receptor beta chains below was sequenced from the same sample in a study of T cell changes during pregnancy in multiple sclerosis. The method was immunoSEQ multiplex PCR; TCRdb's version includes in-frame clones alone and lacks a portion of them. Here the sample spans around 69,000 clones, approximately 94% being singletons. Sequenced here: peripheral blood, sampled in the second trimester of pregnancy. The receptors stem from a female donor in good health, enrolled as a control in a pregnancy study.

The chain has TRBV4-2 and TRBJ2-1; D is possibly TRBD2 (5 bases). The CDR3 has 11 residues. Trimming took 8 bases from V and 6 from J, leaving 8 bases between them. The germline V gene has CDR1 LGHNA and CDR2 YNFKEQ. In nucleotides, the CDR3 is TGTGCCAGCCGTGGAGGCAATGAGCAGTTCTTC. This codes for CASRGGNEQFF.

This clone was counted once. The chain uses TRBV19 and TRBJ2-7, with no clear D. V was cut by 5 bases and J by 1 base, with 12 bases left in between. Germline values: CDR1 LNHDA, CDR2 SQIVND (reference sequence). The length of the CDR3 is 14 residues. CDR3 sequence reads: CASSGGPLSYEQYF. CDR3 bases: TGTGCCAGTAGTGGTGGGCCTCTATCCTACGAGCAGTACTTC. Filled out from reference TRBV19 and TRBJ2-7, the complete variable domain reads DGGITQSPKYLFRKEGQNVTLSCEQNLNHDAMYWYRQDPGQGLRLIYYSQIVNDFQKGDIAEGYSVSREKKESFPLTVTSAQKNPTAFYLCASSGGPLSYEQYFGPGTRLTVT.

V usage is TRBV5-1 and J usage is TRBJ2-2; D is unresolved. CDR3 length: 16 amino acids. With 4 bases removed from V and 6 bases from J, the gap between germline ends came to 19 bases. The germline V gene encodes CDR1 SGHRS and CDR2 YFSETQ. The CDR3: CASSHPPPRVPGELFF. CDR3 sequence (DNA): TGCGCCAGCAGCCATCCCCCCCCTCGGGTGCCCGGGGAGCTGTTTTTT.

In its sample, this clone was seen once. This chain links TRBV19 with TRBJ1-6; 7 positions match TRBD1. V shed 10 bases and J 2 bases; nucleotides not matched to a gene: 14. The CDR3 has 17 amino acids. Looked up from germline, CDR1 is LNHDA and CDR2 is SQIVND (reference sequence). The CDR3, as DNA: TGTGCCACCACACAGGGGCCGGCTGGGGCCTATAATTCACCCCTCCACTTT. Amino acids: CATTQGPAGAYNSPLHF.